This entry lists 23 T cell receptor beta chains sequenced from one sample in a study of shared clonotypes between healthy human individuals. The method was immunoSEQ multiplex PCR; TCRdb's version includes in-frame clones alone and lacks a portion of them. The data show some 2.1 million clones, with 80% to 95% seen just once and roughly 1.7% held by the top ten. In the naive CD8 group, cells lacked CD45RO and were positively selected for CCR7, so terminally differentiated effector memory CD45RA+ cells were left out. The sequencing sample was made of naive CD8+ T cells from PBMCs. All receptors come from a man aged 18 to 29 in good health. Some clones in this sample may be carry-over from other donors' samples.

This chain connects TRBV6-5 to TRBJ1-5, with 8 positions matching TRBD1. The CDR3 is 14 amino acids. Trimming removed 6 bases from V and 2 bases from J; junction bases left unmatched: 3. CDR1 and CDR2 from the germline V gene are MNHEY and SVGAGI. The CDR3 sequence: CASRTGERNQPQHF. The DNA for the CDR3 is TGTGCCAGCAGGACAGGGGAACGCAATCAGCCCCAGCATTTT.

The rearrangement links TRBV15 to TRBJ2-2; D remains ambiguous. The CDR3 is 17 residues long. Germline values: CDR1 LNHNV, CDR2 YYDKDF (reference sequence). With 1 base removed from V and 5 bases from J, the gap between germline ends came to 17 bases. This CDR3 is CATSRAKVVVETGELFF. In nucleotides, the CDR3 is TGTGCCACCAGCAGAGCGAAGGTAGTGGTGGAGACCGGGGAGCTGTTTTTT. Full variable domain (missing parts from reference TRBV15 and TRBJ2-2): DAMVIQNPRYQVTQFGKPVTLSCSQTLNHNVMYWYQQKSSQAPKLLFHYYDKDFNNEADTPDNFQSRRPNTSFCFLDIRSPGLGDTAMYLCATSRAKVVVETGELFFGEGSRLTVL.

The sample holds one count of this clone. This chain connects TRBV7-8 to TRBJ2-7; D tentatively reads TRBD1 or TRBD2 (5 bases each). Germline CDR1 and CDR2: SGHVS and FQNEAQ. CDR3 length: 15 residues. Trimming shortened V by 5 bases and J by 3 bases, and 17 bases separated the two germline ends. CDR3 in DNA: TGTGCCAGCAGCGCGCTACCGGGACGAATCTACGAGCAGTACTTC. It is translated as CASSALPGRIYEQYF.

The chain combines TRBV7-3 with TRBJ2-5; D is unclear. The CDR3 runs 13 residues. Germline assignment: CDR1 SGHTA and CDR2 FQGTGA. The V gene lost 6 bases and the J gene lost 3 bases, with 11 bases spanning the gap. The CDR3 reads CASSLGPKETQYF. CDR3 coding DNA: TGTGCCAGCAGTTTAGGCCCAAAAGAGACCCAGTACTTC.

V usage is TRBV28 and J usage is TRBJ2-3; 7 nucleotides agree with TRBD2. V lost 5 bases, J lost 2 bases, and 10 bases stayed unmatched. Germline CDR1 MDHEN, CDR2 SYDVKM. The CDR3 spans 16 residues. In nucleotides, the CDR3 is TGTGCCAGCAGTCTAGCTAGCGGTTCTACCACAGATACGCAGTATTTT. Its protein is CASSLASGSTTDTQYF.

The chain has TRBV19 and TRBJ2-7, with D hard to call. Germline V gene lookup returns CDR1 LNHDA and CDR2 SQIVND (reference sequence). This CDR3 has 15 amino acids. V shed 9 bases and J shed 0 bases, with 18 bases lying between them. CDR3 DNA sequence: TGTGCCAGCCTAGACCGGGCCCCGAGCTCCTACGAGCAGTACTTC. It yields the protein CASLDRAPSSYEQYF.

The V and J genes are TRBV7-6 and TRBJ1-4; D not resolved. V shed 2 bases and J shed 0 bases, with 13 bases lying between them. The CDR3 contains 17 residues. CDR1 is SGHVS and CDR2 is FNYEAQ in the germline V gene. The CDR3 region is CASSLRPRLPTNEKLFF. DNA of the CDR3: TGTGCCAGCAGCTTACGTCCCAGGCTCCCAACTAATGAAAAACTGTTTTTT.

The CDR3 protein is CASSFPPTGVNEQYF. CDR3 DNA: TGTGCCAGCAGTTTTCCCCCGACAGGGGTTAACGAGCAGTACTTC. V gene TRBV7-8 combines with J gene TRBJ2-7; 8 bases agree with TRBD1. This CDR3 is 15 amino acids long. Germline V CDR1 and CDR2: SGHVS, FQNEAQ. V gave up 6 bases and J gave up 5 bases; unmatched junction bases: 12.

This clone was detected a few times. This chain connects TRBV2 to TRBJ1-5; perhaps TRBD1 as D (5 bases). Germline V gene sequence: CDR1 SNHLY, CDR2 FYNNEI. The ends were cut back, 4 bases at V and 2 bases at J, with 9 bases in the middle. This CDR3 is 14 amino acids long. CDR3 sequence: CASSAGRGNQPQHF. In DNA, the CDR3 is TGTGCCAGCAGTGCAGGGAGGGGCAATCAGCCCCAGCATTTT.

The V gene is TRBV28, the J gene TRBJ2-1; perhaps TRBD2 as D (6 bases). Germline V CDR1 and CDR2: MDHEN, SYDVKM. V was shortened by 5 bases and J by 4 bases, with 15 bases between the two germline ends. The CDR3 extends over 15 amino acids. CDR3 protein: CASSPWAGLYNEQFF. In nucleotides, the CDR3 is TGTGCCAGCAGTCCCTGGGCGGGGTTGTACAATGAGCAGTTCTTC.

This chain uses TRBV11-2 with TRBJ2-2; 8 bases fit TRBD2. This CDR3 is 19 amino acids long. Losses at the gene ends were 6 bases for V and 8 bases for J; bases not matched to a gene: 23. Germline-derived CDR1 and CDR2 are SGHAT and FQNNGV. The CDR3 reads CASSLFPFGTSVLGGELFF. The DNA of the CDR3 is TGTGCCAGCAGTTTATTCCCTTTCGGGACTAGTGTCCTGGGGGGGGAGCTGTTTTTT.

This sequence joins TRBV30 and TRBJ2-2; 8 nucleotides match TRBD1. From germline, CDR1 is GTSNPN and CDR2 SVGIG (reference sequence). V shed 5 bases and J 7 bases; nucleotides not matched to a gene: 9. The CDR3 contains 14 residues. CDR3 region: CAWGWQGAIGELFF. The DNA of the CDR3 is TGTGCCTGGGGGTGGCAGGGGGCTATCGGGGAGCTGTTTTTT.

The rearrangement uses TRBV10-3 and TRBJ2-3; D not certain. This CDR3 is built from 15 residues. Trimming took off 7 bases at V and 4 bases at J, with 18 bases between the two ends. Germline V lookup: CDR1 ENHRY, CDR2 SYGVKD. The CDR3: CAIMPGAEIADTQYF. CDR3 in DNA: TGTGCCATCATGCCCGGCGCCGAGATCGCAGATACGCAGTATTTT.

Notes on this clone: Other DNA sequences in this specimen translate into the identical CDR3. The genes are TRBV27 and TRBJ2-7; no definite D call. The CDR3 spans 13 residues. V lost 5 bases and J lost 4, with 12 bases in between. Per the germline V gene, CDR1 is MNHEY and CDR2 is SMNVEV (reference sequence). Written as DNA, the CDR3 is TGTGCCAGCAGTACAAGAAGCTCTTACGAGCAGTACTTC. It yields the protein CASSTRSSYEQYF.

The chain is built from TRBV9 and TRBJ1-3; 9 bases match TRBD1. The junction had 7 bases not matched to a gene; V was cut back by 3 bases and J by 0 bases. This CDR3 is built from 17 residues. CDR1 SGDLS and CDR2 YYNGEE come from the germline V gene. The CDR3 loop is CASSEGQGMHSGNTIYF. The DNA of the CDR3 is TGTGCCAGCAGCGAGGGACAGGGAATGCACTCTGGAAACACCATATATTTT. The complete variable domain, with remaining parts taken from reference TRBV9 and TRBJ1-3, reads DSGVTQTPKHLITATGQRVTLRCSPRSGDLSVYWYQQSLDQGLQFLIQYYNGEERAKGNILERFSAQQFPDLHSELNLSSLELGDSALYFCASSEGQGMHSGNTIYFGEGSWLTVV.

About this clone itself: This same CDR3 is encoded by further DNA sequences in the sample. For the CDR3, the DNA is TGTGCCAGCAGCTTAGGCTCCTCCTACGAGCAGTACTTC. Encoded protein: CASSLGSSYEQYF. The chain joins TRBV11-2 to TRBJ2-7; no reliable D call. The V end was cut by 1 base, the J end by 0 bases, with 4 bases between. The CDR3 totals 13 residues. CDR1 SGHAT and CDR2 FQNNGV come from the germline V gene.

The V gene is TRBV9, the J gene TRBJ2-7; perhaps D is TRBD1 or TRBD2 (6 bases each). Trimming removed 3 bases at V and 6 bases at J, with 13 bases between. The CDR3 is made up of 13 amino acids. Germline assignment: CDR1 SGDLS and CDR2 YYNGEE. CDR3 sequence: CASSASGGGEQYF. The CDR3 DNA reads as TGTGCCAGCAGCGCGTCCGGGGGCGGCGAGCAGTACTTC.

DNA of the CDR3: TGTGCCAGCAGCTCGGACGCAGGGGGGTCAAATGAGCAGTTCTTC. This codes for CASSSDAGGSNEQFF. This sequence joins TRBV7-3 and TRBJ2-1; D perhaps matches TRBD1 (7 bases). Germline values: CDR1 SGHTA, CDR2 FQGTGA. Trimming pared 4 bases from V and 7 bases from J, leaving 17 bases between. The length of the CDR3 is 15 residues.

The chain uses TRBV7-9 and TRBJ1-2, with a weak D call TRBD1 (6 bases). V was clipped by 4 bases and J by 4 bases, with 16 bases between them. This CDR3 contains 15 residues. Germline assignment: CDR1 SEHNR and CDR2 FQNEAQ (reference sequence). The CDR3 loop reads CASSSSRTVPYGYTF. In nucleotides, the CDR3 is TGTGCCAGCAGCTCGTCACGGACAGTACCCTATGGCTACACCTTC.

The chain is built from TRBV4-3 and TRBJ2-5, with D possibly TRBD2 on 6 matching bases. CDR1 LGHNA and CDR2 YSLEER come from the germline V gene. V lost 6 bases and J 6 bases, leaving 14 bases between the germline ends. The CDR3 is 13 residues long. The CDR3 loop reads CASSPGVGKTQYF. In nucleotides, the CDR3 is TGCGCCAGCAGTCCGGGGGTGGGAAAGACCCAGTACTTC.

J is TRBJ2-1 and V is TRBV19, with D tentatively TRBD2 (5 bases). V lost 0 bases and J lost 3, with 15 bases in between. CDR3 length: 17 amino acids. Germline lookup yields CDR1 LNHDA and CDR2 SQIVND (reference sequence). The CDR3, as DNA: TGTGCCAGTAGTATAGATCGCGAGGGAATCTTCTACAATGAGCAGTTCTTC. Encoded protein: CASSIDREGIFYNEQFF.

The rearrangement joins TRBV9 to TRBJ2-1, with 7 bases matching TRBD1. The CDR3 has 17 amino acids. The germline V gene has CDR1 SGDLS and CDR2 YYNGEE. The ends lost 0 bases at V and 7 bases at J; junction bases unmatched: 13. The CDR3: CASSVARTGPHLNEQFF. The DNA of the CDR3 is TGTGCCAGCAGCGTAGCCCGGACAGGCCCCCATCTTAATGAGCAGTTCTTC. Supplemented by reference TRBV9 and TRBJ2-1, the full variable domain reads DSGVTQTPKHLITATGQRVTLRCSPRSGDLSVYWYQQSLDQGLQFLIQYYNGEERAKGNILERFSAQQFPDLHSELNLSSLELGDSALYFCASSVARTGPHLNEQFFGPGTRLTVL.

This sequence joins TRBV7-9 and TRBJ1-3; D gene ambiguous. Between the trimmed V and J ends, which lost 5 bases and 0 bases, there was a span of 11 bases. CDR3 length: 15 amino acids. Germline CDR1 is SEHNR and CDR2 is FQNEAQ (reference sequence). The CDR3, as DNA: TGTGCCAGCAGCATACTCCGAGGCTCTGGAAACACCATATATTTT. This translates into CASSILRGSGNTIYF.